The 3 T cell receptor beta chains below all came from one sample that was sequenced in a study of lymphopenia after photon versus proton radiotherapy. Profiling relied on immunoSEQ multiplex PCR, and the TCRdb table lists in-frame clones only, not all of them. In the table there are approximately 170,000 clones, about 88% of which are singletons. Sequencing was performed on peripheral blood, taken from a patient treated with photon-based radiotherapy. The receptors derive from a man in his fifties or sixties with gastric cancer.

This clone was seen a single time. The chain couples TRBV9 to TRBJ2-1, with 12 nucleotides matching TRBD2. J lost 4 bases, V lost 0 bases, and 8 bases had no gene match. CDR1 and CDR2 (germline): SGDLS, YYNGEE. The CDR3 runs to 18 residues. The CDR3: CASSVESLAGGGYNEQFF. CDR3 DNA: TGTGCCAGCAGCGTAGAGTCTCTAGCGGGAGGGGGATACAATGAGCAGTTCTTC.

This clone was seen just once. The chain is built from TRBV13 and TRBJ2-7; 13 bases agree with TRBD2. The CDR3 sequence is 16 residues long. CDR1 is PRHDT and CDR2 is FYEKMQ in the germline V gene (reference sequence). The V gene end was trimmed by 2 bases and the J gene end by 10 bases; junction bases not matched to a gene: 11. The CDR3 DNA reads TGTGCCAGCAGCTTACGGCTCGGACTAGCGGGAGTCGGACAGTACTTC. This codes for CASSLRLGLAGVGQYF.

This chain connects TRBV2 to TRBJ1-2; D gene ambiguous. Germline lookup yields CDR1 SNHLY and CDR2 FYNNEI. This CDR3 has 12 amino acids. V was cut by 6 bases and J by 4 bases, with 9 bases left in between. CDR3 in DNA: TGTGCCAGCAGGGGTGAGACCTATGGCTACACCTTC. Protein sequence: CASRGETYGYTF.